The sequence of this T cell receptor beta chain was determined in a study of OX40 agonist ivuxolimab in advanced cancers. General study points: Antigen targets of the expanded peripheral T cells went undetermined.

Assay used: immunoSEQ multiplex PCR; TCRdb lists only in-frame clones, some missing. In the table there are about 37,000 clones, around four fifths of which are singletons. Deletions cut 4 bases from V and 8 bases from J, with 17 bases between. The CDR3 loop spans 14 amino acids. Germline CDR1 is SQVTM and CDR2 is ANQGSEA. Concerning this clone: Antigen specificity is unknown.

The sample consisted of CD4+ or CD8+ T cells sorted from blood, taken in a trial of the OX40 agonist ivuxolimab. The TCR was taken from an adult with an advanced solid tumor such as melanoma, head and neck, liver or kidney cancer. The rearrangement uses TRBV29-1 and TRBJ1-4, with D possibly being TRBD1 (6 bases). The CDR3 region is CSVVGRGRHEKLFF. The CDR3 DNA follows: TGCAGCGTTGTGGGCAGGGGAAGACACGAAAAACTGTTTTTT.